The clone carrying this T cell receptor (beta chain) has only a few counts. What it binds is not known. The sample belongs to a study of metastatic and nonmetastatic thyroid tumors. Study summary: The authors compared repertoires across blood and tumor or nodule tissue from malignant and benign thyroid patients.

Broader study findings: Across blood and tumor, TCR beta diversity in malignant thyroid tumors was reportedly significantly higher than in benign nodules.

Germline V gives CDR1 MNHNY, CDR2 SVGAGI (reference sequence). V was pared by 2 bases and J by 4 bases, with 5 bases of the junction left unmatched. The CDR3 runs 16 residues. As processed by the authors: The authors used CDR3 differences across clinicopathological groups to build a distant-metastasis classifier for papillary thyroid cancer. Through MiXCR, TCRdb re-clonotyped the PCR reads. These V and J calls are TCRdb output, not the study's own analysis. The sample carries over 25,000 clones, around 20% recorded once. None of the patients had undergone any treatment ahead of thyroid surgery. Material: blood. The chain recombines TRBV6-6 with TRBJ1-4; 9 bases align to TRBD1. The receptor comes from a female donor with papillary thyroid cancer or a benign thyroid nodule (not recorded which). Some clones in this sample may be carry-over from other donors' samples. CDR3 region: CASSYEPTGGNEKLFF. The CDR3 bases are TGTGCCAGCAGTTACGAACCGACAGGGGGTAATGAAAAACTGTTTTTT.